Included here is one T cell receptor (beta chain) sequence, with context. The table lists this clonotype with many counts. The target of this receptor is not known. Within one base of it there is no much larger clone, and no base qualities were kept. TCRdb lists the instrument as Illumina NovaSeq 6000. TCRalpha and TCRbeta cDNA libraries were constructed by 5'RACE with constant-segment primers, with sample barcodes and unique molecular identifiers being introduced. Trizol reagent was used to extract RNA from every sample. Amplification of the libraries took two PCR steps, and the second step added a second sample barcode plus Illumina TruSeq adapters. Sequencing of the libraries was done on an Illumina NovaSeq, producing 2 x 150 bp paired-end reads. The paper's processing steps were these. Demultiplexing of reads and collapsing into UMI-guided consensus sequences were performed with migec v1.2.7. Using mixcr v2.1.11, UMI consensuses were aligned to TRA and TRB V and J templates and then assembled into clonotypes. Clonotypes were classified as expanded or contracted when called significant by both edgeR and NoisET, with noise models trained on biological replicates. For edgeR calls, the thresholds were a false discovery rate-adjusted p below 0.01 and a log2 fold-change of 1. As an exploratory analysis of dynamics, PCA with hierarchical clustering was applied to max-normalized trajectories of the 1000 most abundant clonotypes. Each responding clone was given a CD4 or CD8 phenotype based on the CD4+ and CD8+ repertoires, which had been sequenced separately. Starting from the raw public reads, TCRdb applied fastp trimming at Q25, assembled clones with MiXCR and retained in-frame beta chains. Each entry merges the rows of one CDR3 protein and shows their most common DNA and genes. TCRdb's processing, not the authors' own work, is the source of the V and J calls. The sample records fewer than 150,000 distinct CDR3 sequences, approximately 6.2% of which are singletons. The top ten hold roughly 2% of the sample.

Ficoll-Paque density gradient centrifugation was used to isolate PBMCs. These data belong to a study of T-cell memory formation after mild COVID-19 (dated by TCRdb to the early 2020s). About the study as a whole: TCR sequence clusters from the two donors were largely donor specific. The cohort comprised two young, previously healthy adult volunteers, one female and one male. In a couple of donors, T-cell clones that expanded and contracted after mild COVID-19 were tracked by sequencing TCRalpha and TCRbeta repertoires over time. General findings and caveats noted by the study authors: Contracting CD4+ clones were located mainly in the CM and EM memory subsets, whereas CD8+ clones were found to be enriched in EMRA. The study covered only two mild cases, and larger cohorts including severe cases with pre-infection samples were considered necessary. Whether the second-wave clones peaking on day 37 were SARS-CoV-2 specific was not confirmed. Some responding clones were detected in pre-infection memory, suggesting pre-existing cross-reactive memory T cells joined the SARS-CoV-2 response. From day 15 to 85, contracting clones showed balanced CD4/CD8 phenotypes, whereas a second wave of clones that expanded from day 15 to 37 leaned towards CD4+.

V was cut back by 5 bases and J by 5 bases, leaving a gap of 7 bases between them. The germline V gene (reference sequence) provides CDR1 MNHNY and CDR2 SVGAGI. The CDR3, from cysteine to phenylalanine, totals 11 residues. The only DNA kept is the CDR3, 33 bases in frame from the first base. Sequencing was carried out using PBMCs or a T cell subset sorted from them (not recorded which). The receptor was isolated from an adult woman who had mild COVID-19 (a few samples of this study predate the infection). The sample titles of this study are shuffled in the database, so cell type and time point are left out; the donor was told from shared clones. The receptor chain draws on TRBV6-6 and TRBJ2-7, with no reliable assignment of the D segment. The nucleotide sequence reads TGTGCCAGCAGTCCGCAGAACGAGCAGTACTTC. This translates into CASSPQNEQYF.